What follows are 17 T cell receptor beta chains derived from one specimen sequenced in a study of control samples from healthy donors and cancer patients. Profiled with immunoSEQ multiplex PCR; TCRdb holds only in-frame clones, not every one. The sample contains 90,000 or so clones, approximately 90% of which appear only once. Sequenced material: blood. Source of these receptors: a woman in her 70s in good health.

V gene TRBV5-4 combines with J gene TRBJ2-7; D possibly corresponds to TRBD1 (6 bases). The CDR3 sequence is 14 residues long. Per germline, CDR1 SGHNT and CDR2 YYREEE (reference sequence). Trimming removed 1 base at V and 1 base at J, with 9 bases between. This CDR3 is CASSLFRGSYEQYF. In nucleotides, the CDR3 is TGTGCCAGCAGCTTGTTCAGGGGATCCTACGAGCAGTACTTC. The full variable domain, completed using reference TRBV5-4 and TRBJ2-7, is ETGVTQSPTHLIKTRGQQVTLRCSSQSGHNTVSWYQQALGQGPQFIFQYYREEENGRGNFPPRFSGLQFPNYSSELNVNALELDDSALYLCASSLFRGSYEQYFGPGTRLTVT.

The rearrangement links TRBV19 to TRBJ1-5, with 10 bases lining up with TRBD1. V lost 1 base to trimming and J lost 11 bases; unmatched junction nucleotides: 2. CDR3 size: 13 residues. Germline CDR1 is LNHDA and CDR2 is SQIVND (reference sequence). CDR3 residues: CASSIGGQGAQHF. The DNA for the CDR3 is TGTGCCAGTAGTATAGGAGGACAGGGGGCCCAGCATTTT.

The chain recombines TRBV4-3 with TRBJ2-3; D is unclear. Trimming cost V 4 bases and J 0 bases, with 8 bases left between them. This CDR3 contains 14 residues. CDR1 LGHNA and CDR2 YSLEER come from the germline V gene. The chain's CDR3 is CASSRGGSTDTQYF. The CDR3 DNA sequence: TGCGCCAGCAGCCGCGGCGGAAGCACAGATACGCAGTATTTT.

V is TRBV5-1 and J is TRBJ1-4; D remains ambiguous. CDR1 is SGHRS, CDR2 YFSETQ, per germline. The CDR3 contains 14 residues. V lost 5 bases to trimming and J lost 6 bases, with 14 bases between them. The CDR3 coding sequence is TGCGCCAGCAGACCTGGACCGACACATGAAAAACTGTTTTTT. Its protein is CASRPGPTHEKLFF. The full variable domain, in which reference TRBV5-1 and TRBJ1-4 provide the parts outside the CDR3, is KAGVTQTPRYLIKTRGQQVTLSCSPISGHRSVSWYQQTPGQGLQFLFEYFSETQRNKGNFPGRFSGRQFSNSRSEMNVSTLELGDSALYLCASRPGPTHEKLFFGSGTQLSVL.

The V gene is TRBV7-2, the J gene TRBJ2-7, with 8 bases matching TRBD2. The J segment lost 0 bases and the V segment lost 5 bases, leaving 6 bases of the junction unmatched. The CDR3 spans 15 residues. Germline CDR1 SGHTA, CDR2 FQGNSA. The CDR3 DNA reads as TGTGCCAGCAGCCGTAGCGGGGCCTTCTCCTACGAGCAGTACTTC. It codes for CASSRSGAFSYEQYF.

This clone appeared once. This rearrangement joins TRBV7-2 to TRBJ1-1, with no clear D. CDR3 length: 14 amino acids. The ends were cut back, 1 base at V and 4 bases at J, with 10 bases in the middle. Germline V gene sequence: CDR1 SGHTA, CDR2 FQGNSA. The CDR3 DNA reads TGTGCCAGCAGCTTAGTCGAGGATGGCACTGAAGCTTTCTTT. It specifies CASSLVEDGTEAFF. Supplemented by reference TRBV7-2 and TRBJ1-1, the full variable domain reads GAGVSQSPSNKVTEKGKDVELRCDPISGHTALYWYRQSLGQGLEFLIYFQGNSAPDKSGLPSDRFSAERTGGSVSTLTIQRTQQEDSAVYLCASSLVEDGTEAFFGQGTRLTVV.

The gene calls are TRBV21-1 and TRBJ1-2; the table's D gene call, TRBD1, was not cross checked with the DNA. TRBV21-1 is flagged as a pseudogene. The CDR3 is 14 amino acids. This chain's CDR3 is CASTDRAPKYGYTF. As DNA, the CDR3 is TGTGCCAGCACGGACAGGGCACCCAAGTATGGCTACACCTTC.

The genes are TRBV7-8 and TRBJ1-2; TRBD1 agrees at 8 bases. CDR1 is SGHVS, CDR2 FQNEAQ, per germline. CDR3 size: 15 residues. The V gene end was trimmed by 5 bases and the J gene end by 8 bases; junction bases not matched to a gene: 13. CDR3 bases: TGTGCCAGCAGCCTAATACAGGGGGGTGTACAGGGCTACACCTTC. This encodes CASSLIQGGVQGYTF.

The V gene is TRBV29-1, the J gene TRBJ1-2, with 7 bases aligning to TRBD1. J lost 11 bases, V lost 8 bases, and 11 bases had no gene match. The CDR3 length is 11 residues. From germline, CDR1 is SQVTM and CDR2 ANQGSEA. The chain's CDR3 is CSMLRTGRYTF. The CDR3 bases are TGCAGCATGCTTAGGACAGGACGATACACCTTC.

This rearrangement joins TRBV7-2 to TRBJ2-7; D unresolved. Germline V lookup: CDR1 SGHTA, CDR2 FQGNSA. The CDR3 consists of 13 residues. V was shortened by 3 bases and J by 5 bases, with 11 bases between the two germline ends. As DNA, the CDR3 is TGTGCCAGCAGCTTCGACGCCGGTAACGAGCAGTACTTC. Translation gives CASSFDAGNEQYF.

The V call is TRBV7-2, the J call TRBJ2-7, with D possibly matching TRBD2 (5 bases). The CDR3 sequence is 13 residues long. CDR1 is SGHTA and CDR2 is FQGNSA in the germline V gene. V shed 8 bases and J shed 6 bases, with 17 bases lying between them. The CDR3: CASRPVGSLEQYF. CDR3 sequence (DNA): TGTGCCAGCCGACCGGTTGGGAGCCTCGAGCAGTACTTC.

This clone was seen a single time. V gene TRBV12-5 combines with J gene TRBJ1-3; a weak D match, TRBD1 (6 bases). The CDR3 extends over 14 amino acids. Germline V gives CDR1 LGHNT, CDR2 FRNRAP. Trimming stripped 6 bases from V and 4 bases from J, with 13 bases between. The CDR3 sequence: CASGKAGVGNTIYF. CDR3 sequence (DNA): TGTGCTAGTGGGAAGGCAGGGGTCGGAAACACCATATATTTT.

This chain links TRBV5-1 with TRBJ2-2; maybe TRBD1 (6 bases). V was cut by 0 bases and J by 1 base, with 7 bases left in between. The CDR3 covers 15 residues. In germline, CDR1 is SGHRS, CDR2 YFSETQ. The CDR3 bases are TGCGCCAGCAGCTTGGAACAGGGGAACACCGGGGAGCTGTTTTTT. Translation: CASSLEQGNTGELFF. The full variable domain, rest sourced from reference TRBV5-1 and TRBJ2-2, is KAGVTQTPRYLIKTRGQQVTLSCSPISGHRSVSWYQQTPGQGLQFLFEYFSETQRNKGNFPGRFSGRQFSNSRSEMNVSTLELGDSALYLCASSLEQGNTGELFFGEGSRLTVL.

The chain has TRBV6-6 and TRBJ2-1; 11 positions match TRBD2. Losses at the gene ends were 7 bases for V and 8 bases for J; bases not matched to a gene: 10. The CDR3 is made up of 15 amino acids. CDR1 and CDR2 from the germline V gene are MNHNY and SVGAGI (reference sequence). The CDR3 DNA sequence: TGTGCCAGCACTTTAGCGGGGGGGCAGGCGGATGAGCAGTTCTTC. Amino acids: CASTLAGGQADEQFF.

This rearrangement joins TRBV6-5 to TRBJ1-4; TRBD1 matches 8 bases. Per the germline V gene, CDR1 is MNHEY and CDR2 is SVGAGI. V dropped 6 bases and J dropped 5; count of bases not matched to a gene: 8. The CDR3 is 15 residues long. Here the CDR3 DNA reads TGTGCCAGCAGAGCTTACAGGGGGTTGAATGAAAAACTGTTTTTT. Translating gives CASRAYRGLNEKLFF.

This clone has more than one count but fewer than ten. This chain joins TRBV29-1 and TRBJ2-7; 11 bases line up with TRBD1. The CDR3 sequence is 15 residues long. Germline assignment: CDR1 SQVTM and CDR2 ANQGSEA. The J segment lost 7 bases and the V segment lost 3 bases, leaving 11 bases of the junction unmatched. The CDR3 reads CSVENTGQGGREQYF. Written as DNA, the CDR3 is TGCAGCGTTGAGAATACGGGACAGGGGGGTAGGGAGCAGTACTTC.

The chain joins TRBV14 to TRBJ2-7; 13 bases match TRBD2. This CDR3 region has 15 residues. After removal of 4 bases from V and 5 bases from J, the junction contained 5 bases not matched to a gene. Per germline, CDR1 SGHDN and CDR2 FVKESK. The CDR3 sequence is CASSRTSGSGDEQYF. In DNA, the CDR3 is TGTGCCAGCAGCCGGACTAGCGGGAGTGGCGACGAGCAGTACTTC.